These T cell receptor beta chains were read from a single sample in a study of blood T cell repertoires in COVID-19. Here immunoSEQ multiplex PCR was the method, and the copy in TCRdb shows in-frame clones only, minus some. The data hold approximately 170,000 clones, with over 75% observed a single time. What was sequenced was peripheral blood. These receptors all come from a man aged 55 to 69 with active or convalescent COVID-19. The CDR3 runs from the conserved cysteine through the conserved F or W. The order of the fields is CDR3 DNA, CDR3 protein, D gene, J gene, V gene, clone size. A D gene is named only where the DNA matches it firmly. Rows may omit the clone size; those that give it use once, few, many or a size class.

CDR3 DNA: TGTGCCCGAGGCTCTGGGGCCAACGTCCTGACTTTC
CDR3 protein: CARGSGANVLTF
D gene: NA
J gene: TRBJ2-6
V gene: TRBV2
clone size: NA

CDR3 DNA: TGTGCCAGCAGCTCGGGGACTAGCGGGGGTACAGATACGCAGTATTTT
CDR3 protein: CASSSGTSGGTDTQYF
D gene: TRBD2
J gene: TRBJ2-3
V gene: TRBV11-3
clone size: NA

CDR3 DNA: TGTGCCAGCAGTTCCCTCGGGTGGGACACCATATATTTT
CDR3 protein: CASSSLGWDTIYF
D gene: NA
J gene: TRBJ1-3
V gene: TRBV6-5
clone size: NA

CDR3 DNA: TGCGCCAGCAGCCAATCCTACGAGCAGTACTTC
CDR3 protein: CASSQSYEQYF
D gene: NA
J gene: TRBJ2-7
V gene: TRBV5-1
clone size: NA

CDR3 DNA: TGTGCCAGCAGCCCCCCCGGGACTGGGGCCAACGTCCTGACTTTC
CDR3 protein: CASSPPGTGANVLTF
D gene: NA
J gene: TRBJ2-6
V gene: TRBV9
clone size: few

CDR3 DNA: TGTGCCAGCAGCGTAGCTCCAGCCTACGAGCAGTACTTC
CDR3 protein: CASSVAPAYEQYF
D gene: NA
J gene: TRBJ2-7
V gene: TRBV9
clone size: NA

CDR3 DNA: TGTGCCAGCAGCTTAGAATCCGTTGGTACCGGAGATACGCAGTATTTT
CDR3 protein: CASSLESVGTGDTQYF
D gene: NA
J gene: TRBJ2-3
V gene: TRBV7-8
clone size: NA

CDR3 DNA: TGTGCCAGCAGCCAGGGCGGACAGTTATCCAAAAACATTCAGTACTTC
CDR3 protein: CASSQGGQLSKNIQYF
D gene: NA
J gene: TRBJ2-4
V gene: TRBV3-1/TRBV3-2
clone size: NA

CDR3 DNA: TGTGCCACCAGTGATAGAAGGGACAGCTCCTATGGCTACACCTTC
CDR3 protein: CATSDRRDSSYGYTF
D gene: TRBD1
J gene: TRBJ1-2
V gene: TRBV24-1
clone size: NA

CDR3 DNA: TGTGCCAGCAGCTCCATTCGACAGGCGGCCCAAGAGACCCAGTACTTC
CDR3 protein: CASSSIRQAAQETQYF
D gene: NA
J gene: TRBJ2-5
V gene: TRBV7-3
clone size: NA

CDR3 DNA: TGTGCCAGTAGTATAATCACCTCTCCCCGGGGGACTCCTTACGAGCAGTACTTC
CDR3 protein: CASSIITSPRGTPYEQYF
D gene: NA
J gene: TRBJ2-7
V gene: TRBV19
clone size: NA

CDR3 DNA: TGTGCCAGCAGCCTGAACACCCACTATGGCTACACCTTC
CDR3 protein: CASSLNTHYGYTF
D gene: NA
J gene: TRBJ1-2
V gene: TRBV2
clone size: NA

CDR3 DNA: TGTGCCAGCAGCCGAACAGGGAGCCCTGAAGCTTTCTTT
CDR3 protein: CASSRTGSPEAFF
D gene: NA
J gene: TRBJ1-1
V gene: TRBV11-3
clone size: once

CDR3 DNA: TGTGCCAGCAGTTCTGGAGGGGTGGCAAATCAGCCCCAGCATTTT
CDR3 protein: CASSSGGVANQPQHF
D gene: NA
J gene: TRBJ1-5
V gene: TRBV28
clone size: NA

CDR3 DNA: TGTGCCAGCAGCTTGATAGGACTAGCGGGGACCTACGAGCAGTACTTC
CDR3 protein: CASSLIGLAGTYEQYF
D gene: TRBD2
J gene: TRBJ2-7
V gene: TRBV7-8
clone size: NA

CDR3 DNA: TGTGCCAGCAGCTTCAGGCTGAACACTGAAGCTTTCTTT
CDR3 protein: CASSFRLNTEAFF
D gene: NA
J gene: TRBJ1-1
V gene: TRBV11-2
clone size: few

CDR3 DNA: TGTGCCAGTAGTATGAGGCGGGCCTACGAGCAGTACTTC
CDR3 protein: CASSMRRAYEQYF
D gene: NA
J gene: TRBJ2-7
V gene: TRBV19
clone size: NA

CDR3 DNA: TGTGCCACCAGTGATTTCGGGGATGAGCAGTTCTTC
CDR3 protein: CATSDFGDEQFF
D gene: NA
J gene: TRBJ2-1
V gene: TRBV24-1
clone size: NA

CDR3 DNA: TGTGCCAGCAGTTCGGACTGGCTTGAGCAGTTCTTC
CDR3 protein: CASSSDWLEQFF
D gene: NA
J gene: TRBJ2-1
V gene: TRBV12-3/TRBV12-4
clone size: NA

CDR3 DNA: TGTGCCAGTAACCGAGCGGGGGCCACAGATACGCAGTATTTT
CDR3 protein: CASNRAGATDTQYF
D gene: TRBD2
J gene: TRBJ2-3
V gene: TRBV19
clone size: NA

CDR3 DNA: TGTGCCACCAGTGATTCCCGACAGGGACGCAGGGGCTCTGGGGCCAACGTCCTGACTTTC
CDR3 protein: CATSDSRQGRRGSGANVLTF
D gene: TRBD1
J gene: TRBJ2-6
V gene: TRBV24-1
clone size: NA

CDR3 DNA: TGTGCCAGTAGTACCCACAGGGAGCCTAACGAGCAGTACTTC
CDR3 protein: CASSTHREPNEQYF
D gene: NA
J gene: TRBJ2-7
V gene: TRBV19
clone size: NA

CDR3 DNA: TGTGCCAGCAGTACAGAAATTAGTACTGAAGCTTTCTTT
CDR3 protein: CASSTEISTEAFF
D gene: NA
J gene: TRBJ1-1
V gene: TRBV7-9
clone size: NA

CDR3 DNA: TGTGCCAGTAGTATAGAGGGGAGCGGGAGGGCCGGCGGTGAGCAGTTCTTC
CDR3 protein: CASSIEGSGRAGGEQFF
D gene: TRBD2
J gene: TRBJ2-1
V gene: TRBV19
clone size: NA

CDR3 DNA: TGTGCCAGCAGTCAAATACAGGGGGCGGGCAATCAGCCCCAGCATTTT
CDR3 protein: CASSQIQGAGNQPQHF
D gene: TRBD1
J gene: TRBJ1-5
V gene: TRBV6-6
clone size: NA

CDR3 DNA: TGTGCCAGCAGTAAGGAGGGCTACGGCAATCAGCCCCAGCATTTT
CDR3 protein: CASSKEGYGNQPQHF
D gene: NA
J gene: TRBJ1-5
V gene: TRBV6-4
clone size: NA

CDR3 DNA: TGCGCCAGCAGCGCACTCAGGGGGGCCAACGTCCTGACTTTC
CDR3 protein: CASSALRGANVLTF
D gene: NA
J gene: TRBJ2-6
V gene: TRBV5-1
clone size: few

CDR3 DNA: TGTGCCAGCAGCTCACAGACTAGGCAGCAGTTCTTC
CDR3 protein: CASSSQTRQQFF
D gene: NA
J gene: TRBJ2-1
V gene: TRBV5-6
clone size: NA

CDR3 DNA: TGTGCCAGCAGCTCGTCAGGGGTATGGGGCTACACCTTC
CDR3 protein: CASSSSGVWGYTF
D gene: NA
J gene: TRBJ1-2
V gene: TRBV7-9
clone size: NA

CDR3 DNA: TGCGCCAGCAGTCCCGGGACAGGGAATATCCTAAGTCAGCCCCAGCATTTT
CDR3 protein: CASSPGTGNILSQPQHF
D gene: TRBD1
J gene: TRBJ1-5
V gene: TRBV5-1
clone size: NA

CDR3 DNA: TGTGCCAGCAGCTTAGCGCGAGGACTCGATAATTCACCCCTCCACTTT
CDR3 protein: CASSLARGLDNSPLHF
D gene: NA
J gene: TRBJ1-6
V gene: TRBV11-1
clone size: NA

CDR3 DNA: TGTGCCAGCAGTGAAAGGGACAGGGCCTCCTACGAGCAGTACTTC
CDR3 protein: CASSERDRASYEQYF
D gene: TRBD1
J gene: TRBJ2-7
V gene: TRBV6-1
clone size: NA

CDR3 DNA: TGCGCCAGCAGCCAAGACTTTCCCGGGGAGTACGAGCAGTACTTC
CDR3 protein: CASSQDFPGEYEQYF
D gene: NA
J gene: TRBJ2-7
V gene: TRBV4-1
clone size: NA

CDR3 DNA: TGTGCCAGCCGCCGGGGTCGCGGGGGACGGGCAGATACGCAGTATTTT
CDR3 protein: CASRRGRGGRADTQYF
D gene: TRBD2
J gene: TRBJ2-3
V gene: TRBV6-2/TRBV6-3
clone size: NA

CDR3 DNA: TGTGCCAGCAGCGCACAGGGATCGGCCTACGAGCAGTACTTC
CDR3 protein: CASSAQGSAYEQYF
D gene: NA
J gene: TRBJ2-7
V gene: TRBV6-5
clone size: once

CDR3 DNA: TGCGCCAGCAGTGAGTCGCGCGGCGGGAGGGCCGGTAGGAACACCGGGGAGCTGTTTTTT
CDR3 protein: CASSESRGGRAGRNTGELFF
D gene: TRBD2
J gene: TRBJ2-2
V gene: TRBV10-1
clone size: NA

CDR3 DNA: TGTGCCAGCAGCCCACGGGACAGGGGGGTTTCTAACTATGGCTACACCTTC
CDR3 protein: CASSPRDRGVSNYGYTF
D gene: TRBD1
J gene: TRBJ1-2
V gene: TRBV28
clone size: NA

CDR3 DNA: TGCGCCAGCAGCTTCCGGTCAGGGTCTGCGGCTGAAGCTTTCTTT
CDR3 protein: CASSFRSGSAAEAFF
D gene: NA
J gene: TRBJ1-1
V gene: TRBV5-1
clone size: NA

CDR3 DNA: TGTGCCAGCTCACCACCGAGGGCAGCGAATAATTCACCCCTCCACTTT
CDR3 protein: CASSPPRAANNSPLHF
D gene: NA
J gene: TRBJ1-6
V gene: TRBV18
clone size: NA

CDR3 DNA: TGTGCCAGCAGCTCGAAATCAGGGGGCACTGAAGCTTTCTTT
CDR3 protein: CASSSKSGGTEAFF
D gene: TRBD1
J gene: TRBJ1-1
V gene: TRBV5-4
clone size: NA

CDR3 DNA: TGTGCCAGCGGGGGGACTAGCGGCTACGAGCAGTACTTC
CDR3 protein: CASGGTSGYEQYF
D gene: TRBD2
J gene: TRBJ2-7
V gene: TRBV6-5
clone size: NA

CDR3 DNA: TGTGCCAGTAATATAGCGGGGAGGACAGATACGCAGTATTTT
CDR3 protein: CASNIAGRTDTQYF
D gene: TRBD2
J gene: TRBJ2-3
V gene: TRBV2
clone size: NA

CDR3 DNA: TGTGCCAGCAGCGCGAAGCGGGAGGCCCCAGATACGCAGTATTTT
CDR3 protein: CASSAKREAPDTQYF
D gene: TRBD2
J gene: TRBJ2-3
V gene: TRBV5-4
clone size: once

CDR3 DNA: TGTGCTAGCAGCCTAGGGAGATCTAGCGGGAAAGCCGGGGAGCTGTTTTTT
CDR3 protein: CASSLGRSSGKAGELFF
D gene: TRBD2
J gene: TRBJ2-2
V gene: TRBV7-7
clone size: many

CDR3 DNA: TGTGCCACCAGTGATCGTCGCGGGGGGCCTGGCTACACCTTC
CDR3 protein: CATSDRRGGPGYTF
D gene: NA
J gene: TRBJ1-2
V gene: TRBV24-1
clone size: NA

CDR3 DNA: TGTGCCAGCCGATATTTAGCGGGAGGACCCGATACGCAGTATTTT
CDR3 protein: CASRYLAGGPDTQYF
D gene: TRBD2
J gene: TRBJ2-3
V gene: TRBV7-2
clone size: NA

CDR3 DNA: TGTGCCAGCAGTGCCTCAGGACGGACCCCAGGGGGTGAAAAACTGTTTTTT
CDR3 protein: CASSASGRTPGGEKLFF
D gene: TRBD1
J gene: TRBJ1-4
V gene: TRBV6-1
clone size: NA

CDR3 DNA: TGTGCCAGCAGTTCGCCGGGACTAGCGGGAGGGGCCCACACAGATACGCAGTATTTT
CDR3 protein: CASSSPGLAGGAHTDTQYF
D gene: TRBD2
J gene: TRBJ2-3
V gene: TRBV28
clone size: NA

CDR3 DNA: TGTGCCAGTAGTCAACCGACTAGCGGGTTCACAGATACGCAGTATTTT
CDR3 protein: CASSQPTSGFTDTQYF
D gene: TRBD2
J gene: TRBJ2-3
V gene: TRBV19
clone size: once

CDR3 DNA: TGCGCCAGCAGCCAGGATCCCTCTGGAAACACCATATATTTT
CDR3 protein: CASSQDPSGNTIYF
D gene: NA
J gene: TRBJ1-3
V gene: TRBV5-1
clone size: NA

CDR3 DNA: TGCAGCGTTCCTCGACTGAACTACCAAGAGACCCAGTACTTC
CDR3 protein: CSVPRLNYQETQYF
D gene: NA
J gene: TRBJ2-5
V gene: TRBV29-1
clone size: NA

CDR3 DNA: TGTGCCAGCACCCTGGACAGGGCCGCGGGGAACACTGAAGCTTTCTTT
CDR3 protein: CASTLDRAAGNTEAFF
D gene: TRBD1
J gene: TRBJ1-1
V gene: TRBV5-5
clone size: NA

CDR3 DNA: TGTGCCAGCAGCTACTCGAGGGTTTTCCCCAGCGACGAGCAGTACTTC
CDR3 protein: CASSYSRVFPSDEQYF
D gene: NA
J gene: TRBJ2-7
V gene: TRBV6-5
clone size: NA

CDR3 DNA: TGTGCCAGCAGCGGGCCGGGACTAGACACAGATACGCAGTATTTT
CDR3 protein: CASSGPGLDTDTQYF
D gene: TRBD2
J gene: TRBJ2-3
V gene: TRBV7-6
clone size: NA

CDR3 DNA: TGTGCCAGCACCTCGACAGGGGGCTATGTCGTCTCTGGAAACACCATATATTTT
CDR3 protein: CASTSTGGYVVSGNTIYF
D gene: TRBD1
J gene: TRBJ1-3
V gene: TRBV28
clone size: NA

CDR3 DNA: TGTGCCAGCAGAACAACAGGGGGGGGATTCGAGCAGTACTTC
CDR3 protein: CASRTTGGGFEQYF
D gene: NA
J gene: TRBJ2-7
V gene: TRBV2
clone size: once

CDR3 DNA: TGTGCCAGCAGCCACAGGGTCCTCTCTGGAAACACCATATATTTT
CDR3 protein: CASSHRVLSGNTIYF
D gene: NA
J gene: TRBJ1-3
V gene: TRBV3-1/TRBV3-2
clone size: NA

CDR3 DNA: TGTGCCAGCACCCTAAGTGGGCGCGAGCAGTACTTC
CDR3 protein: CASTLSGREQYF
D gene: NA
J gene: TRBJ2-7
V gene: TRBV28
clone size: NA